This passage covers 28 T cell receptor beta chains from one sample sequenced in a study of identical twins. TCRdb itself ran the 5' RACE reads through MiXCR, one entry per CDR3 protein. The data hold about 190,000 distinct CDR3 sequences, with 15% to 20% observed a single time. The same data also contributed to another study, on T cells expressing NK-cell markers.

The source material was CD8+ T cells sorted from blood. All receptors come from a young woman in good health.

This clonotype appeared a few times. Mismatch with germline at one junction end may stem from a read error. V is TRBV6-5 and J is TRBJ2-7, with D tentatively TRBD2 (5 bases). CDR1 is MNHEY, CDR2 SVGAGI, per germline. The CDR3 consists of 11 residues. CDR3 residues: CASSFPGPGSF. The CDR3 DNA sequence: TGTGCCAGCAGCTTCCCCGGGCCGGGGAGTTTC.

This clonotype has a handful of counts. The V gene is TRBV12-3 or TRBV12-4, the J gene TRBJ2-1; 7 bases line up with TRBD2. This CDR3 contains 15 residues. V lost 8 bases to trimming and J lost 3 bases; unmatched junction nucleotides: 10. CDR3 DNA: TGTGCCAGCTCAGATCGGGGGAGGGGCTACAATGAGCAGTTCTTC. It yields the protein CASSDRGRGYNEQFF.

The DNA for the CDR3 is TGTGCCAGCAGCTTAGGGGGCTGGGCCGACGAGACCCAGTACTTC. Its protein is CASSLGGWADETQYF. J is TRBJ2-5 and V is TRBV11-2; maybe TRBD1 (5 bases). From germline, CDR1 is SGHAT and CDR2 FQNNGV. The CDR3 length is 15 residues. Trimming pared 1 base from V and 5 bases from J, leaving 14 bases between.

This clonotype was observed a few times. The chain joins TRBV29-1 to TRBJ1-1; tentative D call: TRBD1 (6 bases). The CDR3 consists of 13 residues. Trimming took off 6 bases at V and 1 base at J, with 12 bases between the two ends. Germline CDR1 and CDR2: SQVTM and ANQGSEA. The CDR3 nucleotides read TGCAGCGTCTACGGACAGACGAACACTGAAGCTTTCTTT. Protein product: CSVYGQTNTEAFF.

V usage is TRBV2 and J usage is TRBJ2-7, with no clear D. Looked up from germline, CDR1 is SNHLY and CDR2 is FYNNEI. Deletions cut 6 bases from V and 11 bases from J, with 20 bases between. The CDR3 totals 13 residues. Here the CDR3 DNA reads TGTGCCAGCAGCCAAGATCCAACCCGAAGGGAGTACTTC. Translating gives CASSQDPTRREYF.

This chain uses TRBV4-3 with TRBJ2-1; no reliable D call. Germline V lookup: CDR1 LGHNA, CDR2 YSLEER. CDR3 length: 18 amino acids. Between the trimmed V and J ends, which lost 0 bases and 3 bases, there was a span of 18 bases. The CDR3: CASSQEALGSNGYNEQFF. The CDR3 DNA sequence: TGCGCCAGCAGCCAAGAGGCCCTCGGATCGAATGGCTACAATGAGCAGTTCTTC.

The rearrangement uses TRBV9 and TRBJ1-2, with 10 bases fitting TRBD1. Germline CDR1 SGDLS, CDR2 YYNGEE. The CDR3 runs to 14 residues. The V and J ends lost 3 bases and 8 bases, in that order; junction bases with no gene match: 7. The CDR3 DNA reads TGTGCCAGCAGCGCGACAGGGGGCTCGGAAGGCTACACCTTC. Protein product: CASSATGGSEGYTF.

This clonotype was seen only a few times. The chain uses TRBV9 and TRBJ2-7; D call uncertain. V gave up 2 bases and J gave up 5 bases, with 11 bases separating them. Germline loops: CDR1 SGDLS, CDR2 YYNGEE. CDR3 length equals 13 residues. The chain's CDR3 is CASSVSVNNEQYF. CDR3 nucleotide sequence: TGTGCCAGCAGCGTGAGCGTAAACAACGAGCAGTACTTC.

In this sample, this clonotype turned up a few times. The chain has TRBV7-8 and TRBJ1-1; D is undetermined. Germline lookup yields CDR1 SGHVS and CDR2 FQNEAQ. This CDR3 is built from 13 residues. V was trimmed by 5 bases and J by 8 bases, leaving 15 bases between them. The CDR3 DNA is TGTGCCAGCAGCCCCACCGTTGGCCGGGAAGCTTTCTTT. The encoded protein is CASSPTVGREAFF.

The chain couples TRBV12-3 or TRBV12-4 to TRBJ2-7; D gene ambiguous. The V end was cut by 4 bases, the J end by 0 bases, with 10 bases between. The CDR3 is made up of 14 amino acids. The chain's CDR3 is CASSSDSRSYEQYF. CDR3 nucleotides: TGTGCCAGCAGTTCCGACTCCCGCTCCTACGAGCAGTACTTC.

The chain has TRBV12-3 or TRBV12-4 and TRBJ1-4; 7 nucleotides match TRBD1. V lost 7 bases to trimming and J lost 5 bases; unmatched junction nucleotides: 16. The CDR3 has 17 amino acids. The CDR3 region has the DNA TGTGCCAGCACCCATGGAGGGGGCGGCGAGGAGAATGAAAAACTGTTTTTT. Translated: CASTHGGGGEENEKLFF.

This sequence joins TRBV7-3 and TRBJ1-2; 10 bases match TRBD1. This CDR3 region has 15 residues. Germline V lookup: CDR1 SGHTA, CDR2 FQGTGA. The J segment lost 8 bases and the V segment lost 4 bases, leaving 10 bases of the junction unmatched. The CDR3: CASSSGDRGEGGYTF. Here the CDR3 DNA reads TGTGCCAGCAGCTCCGGGGACAGGGGAGAGGGAGGCTACACCTTC.

The chain is built from TRBV2 and TRBJ2-1, with TRBD2 identical over 13 bases. This CDR3 is 18 amino acids long. The V and J ends lost 6 bases and 0 bases, in that order; junction bases with no gene match: 8. Germline assignment: CDR1 SNHLY and CDR2 FYNNEI. This CDR3 is CASRRTSGGAFSYNEQFF. CDR3 nucleotides: TGTGCCAGCAGGAGAACTAGCGGGGGGGCCTTCTCCTACAATGAGCAGTTCTTC.

The chain employs TRBV2 and TRBJ2-2; the match to TRBD2 covers 9 bases. V shed 8 bases and J 8 bases; nucleotides not matched to a gene: 9. Per germline, CDR1 SNHLY and CDR2 FYNNEI. The CDR3 consists of 14 residues. CDR3 sequence reads: CASVRGLATGELFF. The DNA of the CDR3 is TGTGCCAGCGTCCGGGGACTAGCCACTGGGGAGCTGTTTTTT.

The chain joins TRBV11-2 to TRBJ2-7; no clear D. This CDR3 is built from 14 residues. CDR1 SGHAT and CDR2 FQNNGV come from the germline V gene. The ends were cut back, 2 bases at V and 3 bases at J, with 11 bases in the middle. The CDR3 loop reads CASSLRQHGYEQYF. The CDR3 region has the DNA TGTGCCAGCAGCTTACGCCAGCATGGCTACGAGCAGTACTTC.

The chain couples TRBV20-1 to TRBJ2-1; TRBD2 matches at 11 bases. After removal of 5 bases from V and 6 bases from J, the junction contained 3 bases not matched to a gene. The CDR3 contains 13 residues. The V gene's germline CDR1 is DFQATT and CDR2 SNEGSKA (reference sequence). The CDR3 reads CSAFSGGANEQFF. The CDR3 DNA reads TGCAGTGCTTTTAGCGGGGGGGCCAATGAGCAGTTCTTC.

The gene calls are TRBV6-5 and TRBJ2-2; D uncertain. V lost 2 bases to trimming and J lost 1 base, with 2 bases between them. Germline V gene data show CDR1 as MNHEY and CDR2 as SVGAGI. The CDR3 is made up of 13 amino acids. CDR3 sequence reads: CASSYKNTGELFF. The CDR3 DNA reads TGTGCCAGCAGTTACAAGAACACCGGGGAGCTGTTTTTT.

This clonotype was counted between two and nine times. This chain joins TRBV20-1 and TRBJ1-1; D not certain. This CDR3 has 14 amino acids. V lost 6 bases to trimming and J lost 7 bases, with 21 bases between them. Germline V CDR1 and CDR2: DFQATT, SNEGSKA (reference sequence). For the CDR3, the DNA is TGCAGTGCCCTCTATGAGGACGGACGCATTGAAGCTTTCTTT. Protein: CSALYEDGRIEAFF.

This clonotype was recorded a few times. J is TRBJ2-1 and V is TRBV4-3, with 8 bases matching TRBD2. The CDR3 extends over 15 amino acids. CDR1 is LGHNA and CDR2 is YSLEER in the germline V gene. Trimming at V came to 1 base and at J to 6 bases, leaving 5 bases not matched to a gene. CDR3 region: CASSQGVLAGNEQFF. CDR3 coding DNA: TGCGCCAGCAGCCAAGGAGTCCTAGCGGGCAATGAGCAGTTCTTC.

The chain has TRBV7-9 and TRBJ2-3; no definite D call. Germline V gives CDR1 SEHNR, CDR2 FQNEAQ (reference sequence). V lost 1 base, J lost 1 base, and 9 bases lay in between. The CDR3 consists of 15 residues. The CDR3 loop reads CASSLDWVRTDTQYF. The CDR3 DNA sequence: TGTGCCAGCAGCTTAGACTGGGTACGCACAGATACGCAGTATTTT.

The chain has TRBV9 and TRBJ2-3; 8 bases map to TRBD2. This CDR3 region has 15 residues. The V gene end was trimmed by 0 bases and the J gene end by 7 bases; junction bases not matched to a gene: 7. Germline-derived CDR1 and CDR2 are SGDLS and YYNGEE. The CDR3 sequence is CASSVVGGESNTQYF. For the CDR3, the DNA is TGTGCCAGCAGCGTAGTCGGGGGGGAGTCGAATACGCAGTATTTT.

The chain has TRBV20-1 and TRBJ1-1; no definite D call. With 3 bases removed from V and 7 bases from J, the gap between germline ends came to 6 bases. Germline lookup yields CDR1 DFQATT and CDR2 SNEGSKA (reference sequence). The CDR3 extends over 10 amino acids. CDR3 loop: CSASWGEAFF. CDR3 bases: TGCAGTGCTAGTTGGGGTGAAGCTTTCTTT.

This clonotype was seen only a few times. The chain is built from TRBV10-2 and TRBJ2-1; 9 positions match TRBD2. Germline CDR1 and CDR2: WSHSY and SAAADI. The CDR3 is made up of 15 amino acids. Trimming took 2 bases from V and 10 from J; bases not matched to a gene: 9. This CDR3 reads CASSEGSSGIGEQFF. CDR3 in DNA: TGCGCCAGCAGTGAGGGGTCTAGCGGGATCGGAGAGCAGTTCTTC.

This clonotype was observed a handful of times. J is TRBJ2-5 and V is TRBV12-3 or TRBV12-4; tentatively, D is TRBD2 (5 bases). This CDR3 spans 15 amino acids. Between the trimmed V and J ends, which lost 5 bases and 2 bases, there was a span of 15 bases. CDR3 DNA: TGTGCCAGCAGTCTCACCCTAGCAACTCAAGAGACCCAGTACTTC. Protein product: CASSLTLATQETQYF.

On this clonotype itself: Its ends do not fully match the called genes, so a read error is possible. CDR3 amino acids: CASSHRDTLYEHYF. DNA for the CDR3: TGTGCCAGCAGCCACCGGGACACCCTCTACGAGCATTACTTC. The chain links TRBV7-9 to TRBJ2-7, with D possibly TRBD1 on 6 matching bases. This CDR3 contains 14 residues. Germline CDR1 and CDR2: SEHNR and FQNEAQ (reference sequence).

This clonotype was counted only a few times. This chain joins TRBV7-6 and TRBJ2-5; 8 bases align to TRBD2. The CDR3 runs 16 residues. The trim removed 0 bases at V and 5 bases at J, leaving 8 bases unmatched. Per germline, CDR1 SGHVS and CDR2 FNYEAQ. CDR3 loop: CASSLASGDVRETQYF. The CDR3 DNA follows: TGTGCCAGCAGCTTAGCTAGCGGGGACGTTCGGGAGACCCAGTACTTC.

This clonotype counts as medium-sized. The chain has TRBV7-9 and TRBJ2-2, with D unresolved. Trimming took 3 bases from V and 8 from J, leaving 7 bases between them. The CDR3 consists of 12 residues. Germline lookup yields CDR1 SEHNR and CDR2 FQNEAQ (reference sequence). The CDR3 DNA reads as TGTGCCAGCAGCTTGAAGAGGGGGGAGCTGTTTTTT. Translating gives CASSLKRGELFF.

The gene calls are TRBV5-6 and TRBJ2-7; 11 nucleotides line up with TRBD1. CDR1 is SGHDT and CDR2 is YYEEEE in the germline V gene. The CDR3 is made up of 15 amino acids. Trimming took 6 bases from V and 4 from J; bases not matched to a gene: 9. CDR3 in DNA: TGTGCCAGCATCCTTACCGGGACAGGGGGATACGAGCAGTACTTC. Translation gives CASILTGTGGYEQYF.